The rows below give T cell receptor beta chains drawn from one sample of a study of blood T cell repertoires in COVID-19. Sequencing was performed with immunoSEQ multiplex PCR; in TCRdb, only in-frame clones are kept and a portion is missing. The table records around 430,000 clones, more than 75% of them present only once. The sequencing input was PBMCs or T cells enriched from blood (not recorded which). The receptors were gathered from a woman aged 45-65 years who had recovered from COVID-19. CDR3s include the opening cysteine and the closing phenylalanine or tryptophan. A D gene is named only where the DNA matches it firmly. Some rows have no size entry. The others give once, few or many, or a class for an expanded clone.

D gene: NA
J gene: TRBJ1-4
V gene: TRBV28
clone size: once
CDR3 protein: CASRSGQGGEKLFF
CDR3 DNA: TGTGCCAGCAGGAGTGGGCAGGGCGGTGAAAAACTGTTTTTT

D gene: NA
J gene: TRBJ1-2
V gene: TRBV7-9
clone size: NA
CDR3 protein: CASSLATPTPRNYGYTF
CDR3 DNA: TGTGCCAGCAGCTTAGCAACCCCAACACCGCGGAACTATGGCTACACCTTC

D gene: TRBD2
J gene: TRBJ2-2
V gene: TRBV7-2
clone size: NA
CDR3 protein: CASSPGGINTGELFF
CDR3 DNA: TGTGCCAGCAGCCCCGGGGGGATCAACACCGGGGAGCTGTTTTTT

D gene: TRBD2
J gene: TRBJ2-7
V gene: TRBV5-1
clone size: few
CDR3 protein: CASSLGGAGSYEQYF
CDR3 DNA: TGCGCCAGCAGCTTGGGAGGAGCGGGATCCTACGAGCAGTACTTC

D gene: TRBD1
J gene: TRBJ2-2
V gene: TRBV30
clone size: NA
CDR3 protein: CAWRGQAGSGELFF
CDR3 DNA: TGTGCCTGGAGAGGACAGGCCGGTTCCGGGGAGCTGTTTTTT

D gene: NA
J gene: TRBJ1-6
V gene: TRBV7-7
clone size: NA
CDR3 protein: CASSLNNYNSPLHF
CDR3 DNA: TGTGCTAGCAGCTTAAACAACTATAATTCACCCCTCCACTTT

D gene: NA
J gene: TRBJ1-2
V gene: TRBV28
clone size: NA
CDR3 protein: CASSQFPYGYTF
CDR3 DNA: TGTGCCAGCAGCCAATTTCCCTATGGCTACACCTTC

D gene: TRBD1
J gene: TRBJ1-1
V gene: TRBV19
clone size: once
CDR3 protein: CASSRGTEVKNTEAFF
CDR3 DNA: TGTGCCAGTTCCCGCGGGACAGAAGTTAAAAACACTGAAGCTTTCTTT

D gene: NA
J gene: TRBJ1-2
V gene: TRBV5-1
clone size: NA
CDR3 protein: CASSLMQGVGYGYTF
CDR3 DNA: TGCGCCAGCAGCTTGATGCAGGGTGTGGGGTATGGCTACACCTTC

D gene: NA
J gene: TRBJ1-5
V gene: TRBV27
clone size: NA
CDR3 protein: CASSSYTGLRGGQPQHF
CDR3 DNA: TGTGCCAGCAGTTCCTATACAGGCCTGAGGGGAGGTCAGCCCCAGCATTTT

D gene: NA
J gene: TRBJ2-3
V gene: TRBV30
clone size: NA
CDR3 protein: CAWSVISDTQYF
CDR3 DNA: TGTGCCTGGAGTGTAATTAGTGATACGCAGTATTTT

D gene: NA
J gene: TRBJ1-2
V gene: TRBV5-1
clone size: few
CDR3 protein: CASSPADSNYGYTF
CDR3 DNA: TGCGCCAGCAGCCCCGCGGACAGTAACTATGGCTACACCTTC

D gene: NA
J gene: TRBJ1-4
V gene: TRBV6-5
clone size: NA
CDR3 protein: CASSFGGTNEKLFF
CDR3 DNA: TGTGCCAGCAGTTTCGGAGGGACTAATGAAAAACTGTTTTTT

D gene: NA
J gene: TRBJ2-7
V gene: TRBV2
clone size: NA
CDR3 protein: CASSEGGLGTPLYEQYF
CDR3 DNA: TGTGCCAGCAGTGAAGGGGGTTTGGGGACACCCCTCTACGAGCAGTACTTC

D gene: TRBD2
J gene: TRBJ2-4
V gene: TRBV14
clone size: NA
CDR3 protein: CASSLLGGASKNIQYF
CDR3 DNA: TGTGCCAGCAGCCTGCTCGGGGGGGCATCCAAAAACATTCAGTACTTC

D gene: TRBD1
J gene: TRBJ1-1
V gene: TRBV2
clone size: once
CDR3 protein: CAQGDRGWNTEAFF
CDR3 DNA: TGCGCCCAAGGTGACAGGGGATGGAACACTGAAGCTTTCTTT

D gene: NA
J gene: TRBJ2-3
V gene: TRBV6-5
clone size: once
CDR3 protein: CASSSSLSGTQYF
CDR3 DNA: TGTGCCAGCAGTTCCTCCCTAAGTGGTACGCAGTATTTT

D gene: TRBD1
J gene: TRBJ1-2
V gene: TRBV7-9
clone size: NA
CDR3 protein: CASSSDRVGLIYGYTF
CDR3 DNA: TGTGCCAGCAGCTCGGACAGGGTCGGTCTAATCTATGGCTACACCTTC

D gene: NA
J gene: TRBJ2-5
V gene: TRBV5-1
clone size: NA
CDR3 protein: CASSLAAGARQETQYF
CDR3 DNA: TGCGCCAGCAGCTTGGCGGCAGGGGCTCGACAAGAGACCCAGTACTTC

D gene: NA
J gene: TRBJ1-5
V gene: TRBV2
clone size: NA
CDR3 protein: CASTGQISNQPQHF
CDR3 DNA: TGTGCCAGCACCGGACAGATTAGCAATCAGCCCCAGCATTTT

D gene: TRBD2
J gene: TRBJ2-3
V gene: TRBV5-5
clone size: NA
CDR3 protein: CASSLLSGGSTDTQYF
CDR3 DNA: TGTGCCAGCAGCTTGCTTAGCGGGGGGAGCACAGATACGCAGTATTTT

D gene: TRBD1
J gene: TRBJ2-7
V gene: TRBV27
clone size: NA
CDR3 protein: CASSHRDRESYEQYF
CDR3 DNA: TGTGCCAGCAGTCACAGGGACAGGGAATCCTACGAGCAGTACTTC

D gene: NA
J gene: TRBJ2-7
V gene: TRBV18
clone size: NA
CDR3 protein: CASSPRKGPYEQYF
CDR3 DNA: TGTGCCAGCTCCCCTCGAAAGGGGCCCTACGAGCAGTACTTC

D gene: NA
J gene: TRBJ2-5
V gene: TRBV28
clone size: NA
CDR3 protein: CASSPADLTINQETQYF
CDR3 DNA: TGTGCCAGCAGTCCCGCCGACCTGACAATTAACCAAGAGACCCAGTACTTC

D gene: NA
J gene: TRBJ1-1
V gene: TRBV7-9
clone size: few
CDR3 protein: CASSFGESAAEAFF
CDR3 DNA: TGTGCCAGCAGCTTCGGGGAGTCGGCGGCTGAAGCTTTCTTT

D gene: TRBD2
J gene: TRBJ2-3
V gene: TRBV7-2
clone size: NA
CDR3 protein: CASSSSSGAFTDTQYF
CDR3 DNA: TGTGCCAGCAGCTCAAGCAGCGGGGCTTTCACAGATACGCAGTATTTT

D gene: TRBD1
J gene: TRBJ1-5
V gene: TRBV3-1/TRBV3-2
clone size: NA
CDR3 protein: CASSLGQGIGQPQHF
CDR3 DNA: TGTGCCAGCAGCTTGGGACAGGGGATTGGTCAGCCCCAGCATTTT

D gene: TRBD1
J gene: TRBJ1-1
V gene: TRBV18
clone size: NA
CDR3 protein: CASSGTGGRGTEAFF
CDR3 DNA: TGTGCCAGCTCCGGGACAGGGGGCAGGGGCACTGAAGCTTTCTTT

D gene: NA
J gene: TRBJ1-1
V gene: TRBV7-9
clone size: NA
CDR3 protein: CASSNVGGDTEAFF
CDR3 DNA: TGTGCCAGCAGTAACGTAGGGGGGGACACTGAAGCTTTCTTT

D gene: TRBD1
J gene: TRBJ2-7
V gene: TRBV5-1
clone size: NA
CDR3 protein: CASSFTTGRYEQYF
CDR3 DNA: TGCGCCAGCAGCTTCACGACAGGGAGATACGAGCAGTACTTC